A selection of T cell receptor beta chains follows, all from one sample in a study of spatial heterogeneity in lung cancer. Via MiXCR, TCRdb re-called the 5' RACE reads, giving one row per CDR3 protein. The sample contains tens of thousands of distinct CDR3 sequences, 12% of which appear only once. The starting material was PBMCs, obtained at surgery. The receptors stem from a male donor with early-stage non-small cell lung cancer. CDR3s include the opening cysteine and the closing phenylalanine or tryptophan. The D gene is left open where the match is weak. Size values are once, few and many counts, or a class for expanded clones, and some rows have none.

v_gene: TRBV12-3/TRBV12-4; j_gene: TRBJ2-5; d_gene: NA; abundance: NA; CDR3aa: CASSSAGYQETQYF; CDR3nt: TGTGCCAGCAGTTCCGCCGGGTACCAAGAGACCCAGTACTTC
v_gene: TRBV7-8; j_gene: TRBJ1-5; d_gene: TRBD1; abundance: many; CDR3aa: CASSLATGGYQPQHF; CDR3nt: TGTGCCAGCAGCTTAGCAACAGGGGGCTATCAGCCCCAGCATTTT
v_gene: TRBV6-6; j_gene: TRBJ2-7; d_gene: TRBD2; abundance: many; CDR3aa: CASTQTRSGGFSYEQYF; CDR3nt: TGTGCCAGCACTCAAACCCGTAGCGGGGGCTTCTCCTACGAGCAGTACTTC
v_gene: TRBV4-1; j_gene: TRBJ1-2; d_gene: TRBD1; abundance: few; CDR3aa: CASSQDPLTGRHRYGYTF; CDR3nt: TGCGCCAGCAGCCAAGACCCTTTGACAGGGAGGCACCGGTATGGCTACACCTTC
v_gene: TRBV4-1; j_gene: TRBJ1-1; d_gene: TRBD1; abundance: few; CDR3aa: CASSQDGTALEAFF; CDR3nt: TGCGCCAGCAGCCAAGACGGGACAGCCCTTGAAGCTTTCTTT
v_gene: TRBV27; j_gene: TRBJ1-5; d_gene: NA; abundance: few; CDR3aa: CASSFRGDQPQHF; CDR3nt: TGTGCCAGCAGTTTCAGGGGCGATCAGCCCCAGCATTTT
v_gene: TRBV6-4; j_gene: TRBJ2-2; d_gene: NA; abundance: many; CDR3aa: CASSDLASNTGELFF; CDR3nt: TGTGCCAGCAGTGACCTAGCGTCGAACACCGGGGAGCTGTTTTTT
v_gene: TRBV4-3; j_gene: TRBJ1-6; d_gene: NA; abundance: NA; CDR3aa: CASSQGSREGSPLHF; CDR3nt: TGCGCCAGCAGCCAAGGAAGCAGGGAAGGCTCACCCCTCCACTTT
v_gene: TRBV7-2; j_gene: TRBJ2-3; d_gene: NA; abundance: NA; CDR3aa: CASSLGPSGTDTQYF; CDR3nt: TGTGCCAGCAGCTTAGGACCTAGTGGGACAGATACGCAGTATTTT
v_gene: TRBV10-3; j_gene: TRBJ2-2; d_gene: TRBD1; abundance: few; CDR3aa: CAISEAGQGRNTGELFF; CDR3nt: TGTGCCATCAGTGAGGCCGGACAGGGGCGAAACACCGGGGAGCTGTTTTTT
v_gene: TRBV5-1; j_gene: TRBJ1-2; d_gene: NA; abundance: many; CDR3aa: CASPIRTVNYGYTF; CDR3nt: TGCGCCAGTCCCATTCGGACCGTCAACTATGGCTACACCTTC
v_gene: TRBV12-3/TRBV12-4; j_gene: TRBJ2-7; d_gene: NA; abundance: NA; CDR3aa: CASSPYPFEQYF; CDR3nt: TGTGCCAGCAGTCCGTACCCCTTTGAGCAGTACTTC
v_gene: TRBV5-1; j_gene: TRBJ2-1; d_gene: NA; abundance: many; CDR3aa: CASRTGDEQFF; CDR3nt: TGCGCCAGCAGAACGGGCGATGAGCAGTTCTTC
v_gene: TRBV6-2/TRBV6-3; j_gene: TRBJ1-5; d_gene: TRBD1; abundance: once; CDR3aa: CASSPDRVRNQPQHF; CDR3nt: TGTGCCAGCAGCCCGGACAGGGTGCGGAATCAGCCCCAGCATTTT
v_gene: TRBV6-5; j_gene: TRBJ1-2; d_gene: TRBD1; abundance: few; CDR3aa: CASSYSGRGRSGYTF; CDR3nt: TGTGCCAGCAGTTACTCGGGCAGGGGGCGTTCTGGCTACACCTTC
v_gene: TRBV30; j_gene: TRBJ2-3; d_gene: NA; abundance: NA; CDR3aa: CAWSGLTDTQYF; CDR3nt: TGTGCCTGGAGTGGGTTAACAGATACGCAGTATTTT
v_gene: TRBV20-1; j_gene: TRBJ2-7; d_gene: NA; abundance: NA; CDR3aa: CSARAPDTSSYEQYF; CDR3nt: TGCAGTGCTAGAGCACCCGATACTAGCTCCTACGAGCAGTACTTC
v_gene: TRBV5-1; j_gene: TRBJ2-5; d_gene: TRBD2; abundance: NA; CDR3aa: CASSPRPLPGGLAGGGGETQYF; CDR3nt: TGCGCCAGCAGCCCGCGACCCTTACCAGGGGGACTAGCGGGAGGTGGAGGAGAGACCCAGTACTTC
v_gene: TRBV7-2; j_gene: TRBJ2-5; d_gene: TRBD2; abundance: NA; CDR3aa: CASNQAGGMTQYF; CDR3nt: TGTGCCAGCAACCAAGCGGGAGGCATGACCCAGTACTTC
v_gene: TRBV28; j_gene: TRBJ2-1; d_gene: TRBD1; abundance: NA; CDR3aa: CASSESGQSYNEQFF; CDR3nt: TGTGCCAGCAGTGAGTCGGGACAGTCCTACAATGAGCAGTTCTTC
v_gene: TRBV20-1; j_gene: TRBJ2-7; d_gene: NA; abundance: NA; CDR3aa: CSARARGYEQYF; CDR3nt: TGCAGTGCTAGGGCCCGAGGCTACGAGCAGTACTTC
v_gene: TRBV4-2; j_gene: TRBJ1-6; d_gene: TRBD1; abundance: few; CDR3aa: CASSPSTGDSPLHF; CDR3nt: TGTGCCAGCAGCCCTAGCACAGGGGATTCACCCCTCCACTTT
v_gene: TRBV20-1; j_gene: TRBJ2-3; d_gene: NA; abundance: NA; CDR3aa: CSARYKDTQYF; CDR3nt: TGCAGTGCTAGATATAAAGATACGCAGTATTTT
v_gene: TRBV20-1; j_gene: TRBJ2-5; d_gene: TRBD2; abundance: few; CDR3aa: CSAPLGGAGIEEGQYF; CDR3nt: TGCAGTGCTCCGCTTGGCGGAGCGGGGATCGAAGAGGGCCAGTACTTC
v_gene: TRBV27; j_gene: TRBJ1-1; d_gene: TRBD1; abundance: few; CDR3aa: CASSPYPGQVSSTEAFF; CDR3nt: TGTGCCAGCAGTCCATACCCCGGACAGGTTTCTTCCACTGAAGCTTTCTTT
v_gene: TRBV18; j_gene: TRBJ1-2; d_gene: NA; abundance: many; CDR3aa: CASSPPAGTNYGYTF; CDR3nt: TGTGCCAGCTCACCACCGGCGGGGACTAACTATGGCTACACCTTC
v_gene: TRBV11-3; j_gene: TRBJ2-1; d_gene: TRBD2; abundance: many; CDR3aa: CASSRAGGSPSYNEQFF; CDR3nt: TGTGCCAGCAGCCGCGCCGGCGGGAGTCCCTCCTACAATGAGCAGTTCTTC
v_gene: TRBV28; j_gene: TRBJ1-6; d_gene: TRBD1; abundance: many; CDR3aa: CASSLGGQGRSPLHF; CDR3nt: TGTGCCAGCAGTTTAGGGGGACAGGGAAGATCACCCCTCCACTTT
v_gene: TRBV3-1; j_gene: TRBJ1-2; d_gene: NA; abundance: few; CDR3aa: CASSQDLRGARGYTF; CDR3nt: TGTGCCAGCAGCCAAGATCTTCGGGGGGCGCGTGGCTACACCTTC
v_gene: TRBV6-2/TRBV6-3; j_gene: TRBJ2-1; d_gene: TRBD2; abundance: many; CDR3aa: CASSSWTSGGYNEQFF; CDR3nt: TGTGCCAGCAGTTCTTGGACTAGCGGGGGCTACAATGAGCAGTTCTTC
v_gene: TRBV7-9; j_gene: TRBJ2-1; d_gene: NA; abundance: NA; CDR3aa: CASSYQLDEQFF; CDR3nt: TGTGCCAGCAGCTACCAACTCGATGAGCAGTTCTTC